The rows below give T cell receptor beta chains drawn from one sample of a study of T cell responses to AZD1222 COVID-19 vaccine. Profiling relied on immunoSEQ multiplex PCR, and the TCRdb table lists in-frame clones only, not all of them. The sample consists of 100,000 to 150,000 clones, 85% to 95% of them appearing once. Sequences were derived from peripheral blood, sampled on day 0 of AZD1222 vaccination. These receptors all come from an adult in good health. CDR3s include the opening cysteine and the closing phenylalanine or tryptophan. Fields, in order: V gene, clone size, D gene, J gene, CDR3 DNA, CDR3 protein. A D gene is named only where the DNA matches it firmly. Size tells how often a clone was seen (once, few, many) or the class of an expanded clone, and some rows leave it out.

>TRBV6-5|.|.|TRBJ1-3
TGTGCCAGCAGTTACTCTCCCGGCGGTGGAAACACCATATATTTT
CASSYSPGGGNTIYF
>TRBV5-4|once|.|TRBJ1-1
TGTGCCAGCAGCTTGGCCTTGGGGAACACTGAAGCTTTCTTT
CASSLALGNTEAFF
>TRBV7-8|.|.|TRBJ1-2
TGTGCCAGCAGCTCCACCTCCGGGCCCTACTATGGCTACACCTTC
CASSSTSGPYYGYTF
>TRBV30|.|TRBD1|TRBJ1-1
TGTGCCTGGGACAGGGGGCTTTCCAACACTGAAGCTTTCTTT
CAWDRGLSNTEAFF
>TRBV3-1/TRBV3-2|.|.|TRBJ1-3
TGTGCCAGCAGCCAACTTCCCCCCTCGGGAAACACCATATATTTT
CASSQLPPSGNTIYF
>TRBV11-3|.|.|TRBJ2-1
TGTGCCAGCAGCCCCCGTGGGGGGTTCAGGAGCTCCTACAATGAGCAGTTCTTC
CASSPRGGFRSSYNEQFF
>TRBV3-1/TRBV3-2|.|.|TRBJ2-4
TGTGCCAGCAGACAAGGGGGGAACGGAAACATTCAGTACTTC
CASRQGGNGNIQYF
>TRBV14|.|.|TRBJ1-2
TGTGCCAGCAGCCAGGGGATCCTCCGGCTGGGCTACACCTTC
CASSQGILRLGYTF
>TRBV2|.|.|TRBJ1-5
TGTGCCAGCCGTATGGGGTCGAATCAGCCCCAGCATTTT
CASRMGSNQPQHF
>TRBV10-3|.|TRBD1|TRBJ2-2
TGTGCCATCATGGGGGACAGCAACACCGGGGAGCTGTTTTTT
CAIMGDSNTGELFF
>TRBV18|.|TRBD2|TRBJ2-5
TGTGCCAGCTCACGCGGGACTAGCGGGCAAGAGACCCAGTACTTC
CASSRGTSGQETQYF
>TRBV19|.|.|TRBJ2-6
TGTGCCAGTAGTATAGATCGTGGCTCCGGGGCCAACGTCCTGACTTTC
CASSIDRGSGANVLTF
>TRBV19|.|TRBD2|TRBJ2-1
TGTGCCAGTAGCCCCATAAGCGGGAGGACCAATGAGCAGTTCTTC
CASSPISGRTNEQFF
>TRBV18|.|.|TRBJ1-5
TGTGCCAGCTCAACGCTCCGGGCGGGAGAACAGCCCCAGCATTTT
CASSTLRAGEQPQHF
>TRBV5-1|.|TRBD1|TRBJ1-4
TGCGCCAGCAGCACCTACCCGGGACAGGGAAATGAAAAACTGTTTTTT
CASSTYPGQGNEKLFF
>TRBV18|once|TRBD1|TRBJ1-6
TGTGCCAGCTCACTTGACAGGGGGCGCAAGTCACCCCTCCACTTT
CASSLDRGRKSPLHF
>TRBV24-1|.|TRBD1|TRBJ1-1
TGTGCCACCCGTCCCGGGACAGGGGAACTGAACACTGAAGCTTTCTTT
CATRPGTGELNTEAFF
>TRBV10-1|.|.|TRBJ1-5
TGCGCCAGCAGACACAGGGAGCAGCCCCAGCATTTT
CASRHREQPQHF
>TRBV30|.|.|TRBJ1-6
TGTGCCTGGAGCCCCTGGACAGAGTCCTATAATTCACCCCTCCACTTT
CAWSPWTESYNSPLHF
>TRBV3-1/TRBV3-2|once|TRBD1|TRBJ1-1
TGTGCCAGCAGCCCCGACAGGGGGGCCGGTGAAGCTTTCTTT
CASSPDRGAGEAFF
>TRBV2|.|.|TRBJ2-3
TGTGCCAGCAGTGAGTTAGCGGTCTACACAGATACGCAGTATTTT
CASSELAVYTDTQYF
>TRBV2|.|.|TRBJ1-5
TGTGCCAGCAGTGGAGACGGCTATCAGCCCCAGCATTTT
CASSGDGYQPQHF
>TRBV3-1/TRBV3-2|.|TRBD1|TRBJ1-1
TGTGCCAGCAGCCAAGAATCCCGAGACAGGGGACGAGCTTTCTTT
CASSQESRDRGRAFF
>TRBV7-9|.|TRBD2|TRBJ2-5
TGTGCCAGCAGCTTGAGAGCGGGGGGCCTATCGGAGACCCAGTACTTC
CASSLRAGGLSETQYF
>TRBV7-2|.|.|TRBJ1-1
TGTGCCAGCAGCCGACAGAACACTGAAGCTTTCTTT
CASSRQNTEAFF
>TRBV27|once|.|TRBJ1-3
TGTGCCAGCAGTTGGGGGTTTGGAAACACCATATATTTT
CASSWGFGNTIYF
>TRBV5-1|.|.|TRBJ1-1
TGCGCCAGCAGCTTGGACAGGGAGGTGAGGAGCACTGAAGCTTTCTTT
CASSLDREVRSTEAFF
>TRBV14|.|.|TRBJ2-2
TGTGCCAGCAGCCAAGGCCGGTACACCGGGGAGCTGTTTTTT
CASSQGRYTGELFF
>TRBV12-3/TRBV12-4|.|.|TRBJ2-5
TGTGCCAGCAGTTTCAATCGGCGGGAGACCCAGTACTTC
CASSFNRRETQYF
>TRBV29-1|.|.|TRBJ2-2
TGCAGCGTTGAGCCAGGAGACACCGGGGAGCTGTTTTTT
CSVEPGDTGELFF
>TRBV7-9|.|TRBD2|TRBJ2-1
TGTGCCAGCAGCCAGGGACTAGCGGCAAACAATGAGCAGTTCTTC
CASSQGLAANNEQFF
>TRBV18|.|.|TRBJ1-1
TGTGCCAGCTCCACGGACCAGGGCACTGAAGCTTTCTTT
CASSTDQGTEAFF
>TRBV15|.|.|TRBJ1-3
TGTGCCACCAGCAAGCGTCGGGACGGTGGAAACACCATATATTTT
CATSKRRDGGNTIYF
>TRBV5-1|.|TRBD1|TRBJ2-7
TGCGCCAGCAGCCGGGACAGGGGGTCCGAACAGTACTTC
CASSRDRGSEQYF
>TRBV27|.|.|TRBJ1-1
TGTGCCAGCAAGTGGGGTGGGAACACTGAAGCTTTCTTT
CASKWGGNTEAFF